This TCR beta chain was captured in a study of shared clonotypes between healthy human individuals. This CDR3 comprises 17 residues. J lost 2 bases, V lost 1 base, and 4 bases had no gene match. The germline V gene encodes CDR1 SGHTA and CDR2 FQGNSA. Some clones are missing from TCRdb's copy, which holds only in-frame ones; the method was immunoSEQ multiplex PCR. Among roughly 2 million clones listed, 95% were seen once. General study results and limits: Four donors had roughly 5.2% of their naive CD4 clonotypes in common. Despite large depth, sorted-subset datasets appeared incompletely sequenced.

With respect to this clone: Antigen specificity is unknown.

The chain recombines TRBV7-2 with TRBJ2-7; TRBD2 aligns across 14 bases. The sequenced sample consisted of naive CD4+ T cells sorted from blood. The subset here: CD45RA+ positively selected. The TCR comes from a man aged 18 to 35 in good health. The CDR3 reads CASSLVGTSGSAYEQYF. CDR3 sequence (DNA): TGTGCCAGCAGCTTAGTTGGGACTAGCGGGAGCGCCTACGAGCAGTACTTC.